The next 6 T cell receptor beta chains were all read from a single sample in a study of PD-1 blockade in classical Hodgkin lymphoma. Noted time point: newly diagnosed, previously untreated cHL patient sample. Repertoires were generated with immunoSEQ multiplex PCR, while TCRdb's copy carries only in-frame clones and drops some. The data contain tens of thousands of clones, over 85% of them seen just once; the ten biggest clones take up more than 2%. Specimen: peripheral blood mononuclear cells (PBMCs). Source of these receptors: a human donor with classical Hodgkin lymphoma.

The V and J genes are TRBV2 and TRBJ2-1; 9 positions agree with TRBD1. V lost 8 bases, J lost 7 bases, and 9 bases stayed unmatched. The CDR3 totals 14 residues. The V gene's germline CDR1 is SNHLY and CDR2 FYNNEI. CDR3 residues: CASEETGGVNEQFF. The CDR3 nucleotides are TGTGCCAGCGAGGAGACAGGGGGTGTTAATGAGCAGTTCTTC. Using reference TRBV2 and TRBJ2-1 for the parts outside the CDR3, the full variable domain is EPEVTQTPSHQVTQMGQEVILRCVPISNHLYFYWYRQILGQKVEFLVSFYNNEISEKSEIFDDQFSVERPDGSNFTLKIRSTKLEDSAMYFCASEETGGVNEQFFGPGTRLTVL.

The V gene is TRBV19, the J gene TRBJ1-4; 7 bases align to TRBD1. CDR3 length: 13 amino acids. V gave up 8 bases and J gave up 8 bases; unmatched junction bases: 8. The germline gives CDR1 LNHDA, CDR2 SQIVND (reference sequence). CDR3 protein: CASVGWTGEKLFF. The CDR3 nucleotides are TGTGCCAGTGTTGGGTGGACAGGCGAAAAACTGTTTTTT.

The CDR3 DNA reads TGCGCCAGCGCTTTTTTGGGGGGTCGTGAAGCTTTCTTT. Encoded protein: CASAFLGGREAFF. The chain recombines TRBV5-1 with TRBJ1-1, with a weak D call TRBD1 (5 bases). V lost 7 bases to trimming and J lost 7 bases, with 17 bases between them. The CDR3 has 13 amino acids. Germline V CDR1 and CDR2: SGHRS, YFSETQ.

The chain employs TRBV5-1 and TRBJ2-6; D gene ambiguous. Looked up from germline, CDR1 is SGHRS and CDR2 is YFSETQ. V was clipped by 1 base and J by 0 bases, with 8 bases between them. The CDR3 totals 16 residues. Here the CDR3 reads CASSLLGSSGANVLTF. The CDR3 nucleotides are TGCGCCAGCAGCTTGTTAGGCAGCTCTGGGGCCAACGTCCTGACTTTC.

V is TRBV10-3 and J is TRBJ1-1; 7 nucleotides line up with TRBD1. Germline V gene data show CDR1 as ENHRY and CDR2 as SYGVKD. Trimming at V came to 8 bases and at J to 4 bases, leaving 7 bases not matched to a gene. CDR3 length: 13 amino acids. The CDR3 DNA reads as TGTGCCATCTCTTCAGGGGGGAGCACTGAAGCTTTCTTT. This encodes CAISSGGSTEAFF.

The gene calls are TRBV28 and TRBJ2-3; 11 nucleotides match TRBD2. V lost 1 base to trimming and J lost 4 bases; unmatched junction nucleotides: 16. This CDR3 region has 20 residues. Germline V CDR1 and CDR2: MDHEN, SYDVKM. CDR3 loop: CASSLFAEGVAGGWPDTQYF. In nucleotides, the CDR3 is TGTGCCAGCAGTTTATTCGCCGAGGGGGTAGCGGGAGGGTGGCCAGATACGCAGTATTTT.